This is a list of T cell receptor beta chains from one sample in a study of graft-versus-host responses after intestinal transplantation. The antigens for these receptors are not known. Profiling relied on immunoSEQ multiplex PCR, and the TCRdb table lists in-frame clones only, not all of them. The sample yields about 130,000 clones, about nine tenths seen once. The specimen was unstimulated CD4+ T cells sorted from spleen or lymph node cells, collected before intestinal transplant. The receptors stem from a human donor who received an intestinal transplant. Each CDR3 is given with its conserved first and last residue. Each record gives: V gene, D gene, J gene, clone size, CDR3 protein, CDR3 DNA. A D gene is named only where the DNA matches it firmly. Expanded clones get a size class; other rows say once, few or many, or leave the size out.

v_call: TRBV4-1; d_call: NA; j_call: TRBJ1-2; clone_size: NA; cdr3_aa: CASSQGTRGVRLYGYTF; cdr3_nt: TGCGCCAGCAGCCAAGGAACACGGGGGGTGAGACTCTATGGCTACACCTTC
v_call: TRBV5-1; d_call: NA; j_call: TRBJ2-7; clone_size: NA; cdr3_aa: CASSLLNEQYF; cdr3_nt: TGCGCCAGCAGCTTGTTAAACGAGCAGTACTTC
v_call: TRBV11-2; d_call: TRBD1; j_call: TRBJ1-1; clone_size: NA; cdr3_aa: CASSITGGYTEAFF; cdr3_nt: TGTGCCAGCAGCATAACAGGGGGCTACACTGAAGCTTTCTTT
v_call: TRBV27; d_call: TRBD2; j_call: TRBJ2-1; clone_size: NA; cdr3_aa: CASSSVSRLAGGSEQFF; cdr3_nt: TGTGCCAGCAGTTCCGTTTCAAGACTAGCGGGAGGGAGTGAGCAGTTCTTC
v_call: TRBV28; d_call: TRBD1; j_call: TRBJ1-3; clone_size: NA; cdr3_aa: CASSTRQGRTPVSGNTIYF; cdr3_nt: TGTGCCAGCAGTACCCGACAGGGACGCACCCCAGTCTCTGGAAACACCATATATTTT
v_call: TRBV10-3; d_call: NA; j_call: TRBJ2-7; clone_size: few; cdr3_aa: CAIKAPSYEQYF; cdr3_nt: TGTGCCATCAAGGCACCGAGCTACGAGCAGTACTTC
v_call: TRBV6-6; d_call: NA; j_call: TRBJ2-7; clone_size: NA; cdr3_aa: CASSYSGAGSEQYF; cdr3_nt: TGTGCCAGCAGTTACTCCGGGGCCGGGAGCGAGCAGTACTTC
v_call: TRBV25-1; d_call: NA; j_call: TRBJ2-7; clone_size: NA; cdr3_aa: CASSVTSYEQYF; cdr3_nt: TGTGCCAGCAGTGTGACATCCTACGAGCAGTACTTC
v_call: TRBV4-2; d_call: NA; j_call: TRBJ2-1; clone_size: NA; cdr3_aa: CASSPLGSVNEQFF; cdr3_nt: TGTGCCAGCAGCCCTCTCGGCTCGGTCAATGAGCAGTTCTTC
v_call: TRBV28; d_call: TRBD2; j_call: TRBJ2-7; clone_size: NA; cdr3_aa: CASRSGSYEQYF; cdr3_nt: TGTGCCAGTCGAAGCGGGAGCTACGAGCAGTACTTC
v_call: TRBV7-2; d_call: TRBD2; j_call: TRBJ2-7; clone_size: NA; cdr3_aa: CASSYQSSGSSYEQYF; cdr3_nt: TGTGCCAGCAGCTACCAATCTAGCGGATCCTCCTACGAGCAGTACTTC
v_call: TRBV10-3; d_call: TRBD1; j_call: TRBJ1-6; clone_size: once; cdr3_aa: CAISGQQGARNSPLHF; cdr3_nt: TGTGCCATCAGTGGACAACAGGGGGCGCGAAATTCACCCCTCCACTTT
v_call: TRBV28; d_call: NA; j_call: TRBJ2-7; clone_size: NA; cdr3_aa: CASRALGEQYF; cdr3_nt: TGTGCCAGCAGGGCGTTGGGGGAGCAGTACTTC
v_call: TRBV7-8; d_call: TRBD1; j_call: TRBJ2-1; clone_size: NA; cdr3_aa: CASSFDRGSYNEQFF; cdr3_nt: TGTGCCAGCAGCTTCGACAGGGGATCCTACAATGAGCAGTTCTTC
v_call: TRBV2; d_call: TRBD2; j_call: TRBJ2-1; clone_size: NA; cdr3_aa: CASSPLTSGGYNEQFF; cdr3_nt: TGTGCCAGCAGTCCACTTACTAGCGGGGGGTACAATGAGCAGTTCTTC
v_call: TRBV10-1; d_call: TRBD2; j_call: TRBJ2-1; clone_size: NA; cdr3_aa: CASSESIGAGGVNEQFF; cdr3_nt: TGCGCCAGCAGTGAGTCGATCGGGGCGGGAGGGGTCAATGAGCAGTTCTTC
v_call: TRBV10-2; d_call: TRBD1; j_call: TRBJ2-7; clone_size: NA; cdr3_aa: CASRVDRGRNDEQYF; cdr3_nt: TGCGCCAGCAGGGTGGACAGGGGGAGGAATGACGAGCAGTACTTC
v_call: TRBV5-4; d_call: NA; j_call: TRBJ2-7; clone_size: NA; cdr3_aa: CASSGGSSYPFSYEQYF; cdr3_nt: TGTGCCAGCAGCGGGGGGTCATCCTATCCTTTCTCCTACGAGCAGTACTTC
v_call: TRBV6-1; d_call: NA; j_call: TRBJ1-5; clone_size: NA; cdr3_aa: CASSFEPDQPQHF; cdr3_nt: TGTGCCAGCAGTTTCGAACCCGATCAGCCCCAGCATTTT
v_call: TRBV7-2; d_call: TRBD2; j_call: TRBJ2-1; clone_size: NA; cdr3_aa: CASSLVAGALGNEQFF; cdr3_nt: TGTGCCAGCAGCTTGGTAGCGGGAGCCTTGGGTAATGAGCAGTTCTTC
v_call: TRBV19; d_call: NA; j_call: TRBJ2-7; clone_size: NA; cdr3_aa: CASSFPGDPYEQYF; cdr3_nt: TGTGCCAGTAGTTTCCCCGGCGACCCCTACGAGCAGTACTTC
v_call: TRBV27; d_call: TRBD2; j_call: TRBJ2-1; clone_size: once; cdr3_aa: CASSFTTSGKSYNEQFF; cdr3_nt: TGTGCCAGCAGTTTCACGACTAGCGGGAAGTCCTACAATGAGCAGTTCTTC
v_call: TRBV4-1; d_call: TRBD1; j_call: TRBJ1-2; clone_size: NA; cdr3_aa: CASSHGTGRYGYTF; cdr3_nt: TGCGCCAGCAGCCACGGGACAGGGCGGTATGGCTACACCTTC
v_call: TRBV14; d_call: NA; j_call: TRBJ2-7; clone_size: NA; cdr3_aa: CASSQDGLPYEQYF; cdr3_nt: TGTGCCAGCAGCCAAGATGGCTTACCCTACGAGCAGTACTTC
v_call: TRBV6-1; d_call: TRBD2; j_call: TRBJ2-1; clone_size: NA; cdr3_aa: CASNQREYNEQFF; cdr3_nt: TGTGCCAGCAACCAGCGGGAGTACAATGAGCAGTTCTTC
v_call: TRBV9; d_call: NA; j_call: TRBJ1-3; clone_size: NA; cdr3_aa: CASSVGNTIYF; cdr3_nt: TGTGCCAGCAGCGTTGGAAACACCATATATTTT
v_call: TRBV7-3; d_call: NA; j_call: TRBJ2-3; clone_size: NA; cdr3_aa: CASSFSGYTDTQYF; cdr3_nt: TGTGCCAGCAGCTTCTCAGGGTACACAGATACGCAGTATTTT
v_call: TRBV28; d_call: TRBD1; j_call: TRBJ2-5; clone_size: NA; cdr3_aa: CASRRDRGLETQYF; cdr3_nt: TGTGCCAGCAGACGGGACAGGGGGTTGGAGACCCAGTACTTC
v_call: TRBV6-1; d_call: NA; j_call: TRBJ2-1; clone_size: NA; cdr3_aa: CASSEGAYNEQFF; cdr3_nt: TGTGCCAGCAGTGAAGGGGCTTACAATGAGCAGTTCTTC
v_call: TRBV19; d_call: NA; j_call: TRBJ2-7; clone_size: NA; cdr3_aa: CASSNPGLSGEQYF; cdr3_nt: TGTGCCAGTAGTAACCCCGGGCTCTCGGGTGAGCAGTACTTC
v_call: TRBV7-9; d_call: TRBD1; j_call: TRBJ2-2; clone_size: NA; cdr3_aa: CASSHLGQPNTGELFF; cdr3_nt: TGTGCCAGCAGCCATCTGGGACAGCCGAACACCGGGGAGCTGTTTTTT
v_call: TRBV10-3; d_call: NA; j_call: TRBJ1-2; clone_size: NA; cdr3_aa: CAISPLTENYGYTF; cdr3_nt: TGTGCCATCAGTCCCTTGACAGAAAACTATGGCTACACCTTC
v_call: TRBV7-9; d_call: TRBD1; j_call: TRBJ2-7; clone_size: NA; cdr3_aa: CASTKGQGSQQYF; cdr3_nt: TGTGCCAGCACCAAGGGACAGGGGAGTCAGCAGTACTTC
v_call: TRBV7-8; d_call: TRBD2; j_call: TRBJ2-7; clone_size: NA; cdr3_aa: CASSLTSDEQYF; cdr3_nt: TGTGCCAGCAGCTTAACTAGCGACGAGCAGTACTTC
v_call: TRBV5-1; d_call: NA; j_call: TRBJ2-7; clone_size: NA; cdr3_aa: CASSLAAAMYEQYF; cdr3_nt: TGCGCCAGCAGCTTGGCGGCCGCAATGTACGAGCAGTACTTC
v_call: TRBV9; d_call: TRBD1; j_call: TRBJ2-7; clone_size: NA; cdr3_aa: CASSPRDRVSYEQYF; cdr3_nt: TGTGCCAGCAGCCCCCGGGACAGGGTTTCCTACGAGCAGTACTTC
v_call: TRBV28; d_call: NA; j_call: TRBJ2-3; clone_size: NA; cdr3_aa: CASSLWVTGKTSTDTQYF; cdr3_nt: TGTGCCAGCAGTTTATGGGTCACCGGGAAAACTAGCACAGATACGCAGTATTTT
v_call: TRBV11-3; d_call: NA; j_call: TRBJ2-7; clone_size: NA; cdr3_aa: CASSLASGRAYEQYF; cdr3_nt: TGTGCCAGCAGCTTAGCAAGCGGGCGCGCCTACGAGCAGTACTTC
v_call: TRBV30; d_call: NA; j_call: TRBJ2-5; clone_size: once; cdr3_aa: CAWSVLGTAIYF; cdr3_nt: TGTGCCTGGAGTGTACTGGGGACTGCAATATACTTC
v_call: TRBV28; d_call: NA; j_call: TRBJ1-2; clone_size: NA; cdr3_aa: CASSLPTGGNLDGYTF; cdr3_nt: TGTGCCAGCAGTTTACCCACGGGGGGAAATCTGGATGGCTACACCTTC
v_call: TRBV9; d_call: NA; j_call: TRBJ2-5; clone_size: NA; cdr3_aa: CASSVDGRQETQHF; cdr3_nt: TGTGCCAGCAGCGTAGACGGCAGACAAGAGACCCAGCACTTC
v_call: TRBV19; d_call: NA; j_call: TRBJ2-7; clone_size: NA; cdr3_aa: CASSNPRDTYSYEQYF; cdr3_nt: TGTGCCAGTAGTAACCCCCGGGACACTTACTCCTACGAGCAGTACTTC